The 10 T cell receptor beta chains below all came from one sample that was sequenced in a study of early T cells in non-severe SARS-CoV-2 infection listed by TCRdb under 2021. The library relied on 5' RACE. Sequencing took place on a NextSeq 500. TCRdb passed the public sequencing reads through fastp at Q25 and MiXCR, retaining productive beta sequences. When rows share a CDR3 protein, they turn into one entry using the most common DNA and genes. The sample data list almost 30,000 distinct CDR3 sequences, and approximately 5.4% of these were observed just once. Roughly 10% of the sample is taken by the ten largest. The sequencing sample was made of whole blood. The receptors were sampled from an adult who was a healthcare worker with PCR-confirmed SARS-CoV-2 infection or an uninfected control (not recorded which).

In its sample, this clonotype was seen many times. V usage is TRBV29-1 and J usage is TRBJ2-3; D is unresolved. From germline, CDR1 is SQVTM and CDR2 ANQGSEA. The germline V and J ends were trimmed by 5 bases and 0 bases, with 9 bases remaining between them. The CDR3 spans 13 residues. Here the CDR3 DNA reads TGCAGCGTTTTGACGTCAAGCACAGATACGCAGTATTTT. It specifies CSVLTSSTDTQYF.

This clonotype was picked up many times. The rearrangement links TRBV4-1 to TRBJ1-1; no firm D call. CDR1 and CDR2 (germline): MGHRA, YSYEKL. The V end was cut by 0 bases, the J end by 4 bases, with 12 bases between. The CDR3 consists of 15 residues. CDR3 sequence (DNA): TGCGCCAGCAGCCAAGATGGAAAGCGGGGCACTGAAGCTTTCTTT. This gives the protein CASSQDGKRGTEAFF.

This clonotype was detected a few times. The rearrangement links TRBV7-6 to TRBJ2-3; the match to TRBD2 covers 10 bases. This CDR3 is built from 16 residues. CDR1 and CDR2 from the germline V gene are SGHVS and FNYEAQ. V shed 3 bases, J shed 4 bases, and the junction held 7 bases outside the gene matches. The CDR3, as DNA: TGTGCCAGCAGCTTGGGAGCGGGAGGGGCGGCAGATACGCAGTATTTT. Its protein product is CASSLGAGGAADTQYF.

In its sample, this clonotype was seen many times. The V gene is TRBV12-3 or TRBV12-4, the J gene TRBJ1-5; possible D gene TRBD1, 5 bases. The length of the CDR3 is 14 residues. Trimming removed 5 bases at V and 3 bases at J, with 11 bases between. The chain's CDR3 is CASSGTRTNQPQHF. The CDR3 DNA sequence: TGTGCCAGCAGTGGGACCCGAACCAATCAGCCCCAGCATTTT.

This clonotype was detected ten times or more. The chain has TRBV10-3 and TRBJ1-4; D not certain. Germline V lookup: CDR1 ENHRY, CDR2 SYGVKD. The CDR3 length is 14 residues. Deletions cut 8 bases from V and 2 bases from J, with 12 bases between. CDR3 DNA: TGTGCCATCGGATCAGGACCCACTAATGAAAAACTGTTTTTT. This codes for CAIGSGPTNEKLFF.

This chain links TRBV12-3 or TRBV12-4 with TRBJ2-5; D is possibly TRBD1 (6 bases). This CDR3 has 14 residues. V was clipped by 7 bases and J by 0 bases, with 12 bases between them. Here the CDR3 DNA reads TGTGCCAGCACCCAAGACAGGAACCAAGAGACCCAGTACTTC. Protein product: CASTQDRNQETQYF.

The chain combines TRBV7-9 with TRBJ2-1, with TRBD1 matching 10 bases. From germline, CDR1 is SEHNR and CDR2 FQNEAQ (reference sequence). The CDR3 runs to 16 residues. V dropped 5 bases and J dropped 3; count of bases not matched to a gene: 7. CDR3 bases: TGTGCCAGCAGCGGGACAGGGGTCCCCCTCTACAATGAGCAGTTCTTC. This sequence encodes CASSGTGVPLYNEQFF.

This clonotype was picked up a small number of times. The chain recombines TRBV12-3 or TRBV12-4 with TRBJ2-1; D might be TRBD1 (5 bases). CDR3 length: 16 residues. Trimming removed 5 bases at V and 0 bases at J, with 14 bases between. CDR3 nucleotide sequence: TGTGCCAGCAGTCCCAGGGTCCCGAGCTCCTACAATGAGCAGTTCTTC. This translates into CASSPRVPSSYNEQFF.

This clonotype showed up many times. CDR3 sequence reads: CASSYSGVQETQYF. The CDR3 DNA reads as TGTGCCAGCAGTTACTCTGGCGTCCAAGAGACCCAGTACTTC. The gene calls are TRBV6-6 and TRBJ2-5; unclear D gene. Looked up from germline, CDR1 is MNHNY and CDR2 is SVGAGI (reference sequence). The V end lost 0 bases, the J end lost 1 base, and 6 bases lay between the germline ends. The CDR3 contains 14 residues.

In this sample, this clonotype turned up many times. The chain combines TRBV29-1 with TRBJ1-3; D is ambiguous. V lost 3 bases, J lost 2 bases, and 8 bases lay in between. The germline CDR1 and CDR2 sequences are SQVTM and ANQGSEA. The CDR3 loop spans 13 amino acids. The CDR3 protein is CSVDLGAGNTIYF. Here the CDR3 DNA reads TGCAGCGTTGATCTAGGAGCTGGAAACACCATATATTTT.